This T cell receptor (beta chain) was observed in a study of PD-L1 blockade in urothelial cancer. A few counts support this clone. Profiling relied on immunoSEQ multiplex PCR, and the TCRdb table lists in-frame clones only, not all of them. The sample includes 50,000 or so clones, about 75% of them seen just once. CDR3 length equals 13 residues. The V end was cut by 5 bases, the J end by 4 bases, with 10 bases between. Germline V gene sequence: CDR1 LGHNT, CDR2 FRNRAP. Documented time point: pretreatment peripheral blood. Patient disease was locally advanced or metastatic urothelial carcinoma. The specimen comprised PBMCs, sampled around atezolizumab (anti-PD-L1) treatment. The genes are TRBV12-5 and TRBJ2-3, with D perhaps TRBD2 (6 bases). This TCR derives from a man in his 70s with urothelial cancer. CDR3 bases: TGTGCTAGTGGTCCCACGGGAGCAGATACGCAGTATTTT. Protein product: CASGPTGADTQYF.